A selection of T cell receptor beta chains follows, all from one sample in a study of T cell responses to AZD1222 COVID-19 vaccine. Here immunoSEQ multiplex PCR was the method, and the copy in TCRdb shows in-frame clones only, minus some. The sample yields about 120,000 clones, approximately 92% seen once. The sample here was peripheral blood, taken on day 0 of AZD1222 vaccination. These receptors were taken from an adult in good health. The CDR3 runs from the conserved cysteine through the conserved F or W.

cdr3_length,v_call,j_call,cdr3_aa
11,TRBV28,TRBJ1-1,CASRENTEAFF
15,TRBV30,TRBJ1-5,CAWSPGTHSNQPQHF
13,TRBV7-7,TRBJ2-7,CASSLLQGNEQYF
15,TRBV5-5,TRBJ2-2,CASSHMTGGTGELFF
14,TRBV2,TRBJ2-7,CASSGGGHPYEQYF
14,TRBV30,TRBJ1-4,CAWEDPATNEKLFF
12,TRBV6-5,TRBJ2-2,CASSTPTGELFF
14,TRBV7-9,TRBJ1-4,CASSPRGFIEKLFF
15,TRBV7-2,TRBJ1-2,CASSLAGTGTLGYTF
17,TRBV5-1,TRBJ1-1,CASSSGQGSYLNTEAFF
14,TRBV6-2/TRBV6-3,TRBJ2-1,CASSKSGRANEQFF
15,TRBV6-1,TRBJ1-1,CASSEAGQQNTEAFF
17,TRBV6-2/TRBV6-3,TRBJ2-5,CASSPSWTSGSRETQYF
15,TRBV4-1,TRBJ1-3,CASSQNPGLGNTIYF
15,TRBV4-3,TRBJ1-2,CASSQQTLANYGYTF
14,TRBV18,TRBJ2-7,CASSPSGGYYEQYF
18,TRBV9,TRBJ1-2,CASSVDPLGGGKVDGYTF
14,TRBV2,TRBJ1-4,CASRDRQGREKLFF
13,TRBV7-9,TRBJ2-1,CASSAHNQNEQFF
16,TRBV30,TRBJ1-2,CACKLRQWGCNYGYTF
16,TRBV11-2,TRBJ2-7,CASSFAGAGPKDEQYF
15,TRBV6-2/TRBV6-3,TRBJ1-5,CASSPDGGPFQPQHF
16,TRBV18,TRBJ2-3,CASSLSIGGSTDTQYF
13,TRBV19,TRBJ1-3,CASRLSSGNTIYF
14,TRBV27,TRBJ1-2,CASSPRRTGDGYTF
15,TRBV4-3,TRBJ1-2,CASSQSRTEGYGYTF
13,TRBV3-1/TRBV3-2,TRBJ1-5,CASSQEGDQPQHF
14,TRBV5-4,TRBJ2-7,CASSLDRGLYEQYF
16,TRBV6-2/TRBV6-3,TRBJ2-5,CASSYSSGGAEETQYF
13,TRBV5-6,TRBJ2-7,CASSTGSSYEQYF
15,TRBV6-5,TRBJ1-2,CASRDRGLINYGYTF
15,TRBV19,TRBJ1-6,CASSADRLSDSPLHF
18,TRBV9,TRBJ1-4,CASSPTGTGLATNEKLFF
15,TRBV29-1,TRBJ1-2,CSVEVEPRGSYGYTF
16,TRBV5-1,TRBJ2-7,CASRPAGGLAGGEQYF
14,TRBV28,TRBJ1-6,CASSSRQGNSPLHF
14,TRBV4-2,TRBJ1-5,CASRSTGGDQPQHF
14,TRBV11-2,TRBJ2-3,CASSLADYTDTQYF
15,TRBV9,TRBJ1-6,CASSVEASTGSPLHF
16,TRBV7-6,TRBJ1-6,CASSLVGGPSYSPLHF
12,TRBV15,TRBJ2-2,CATSRGVEELFF
14,TRBV15,TRBJ2-2,CATSRGRGSGELFF
16,TRBV19,TRBJ1-4,CASSISPSATNEKLFF
14,TRBV3-1/TRBV3-2,TRBJ1-1,CASSQDSEFTEAFF
11,TRBV6-6,TRBJ1-3,CAIESGNTIYF
14,TRBV20-1,TRBJ2-7,CSASSLGLAGEQYF
16,TRBV5-6,TRBJ1-3,CASSPGRGHSGNTIYF
16,TRBV7-9,TRBJ2-5,CASSHRTGGFQETQYF
15,TRBV2,TRBJ2-7,CASSELAGGSYEQYF
14,TRBV18,TRBJ1-4,CASSPSATNEKLFF
12,TRBV7-9,TRBJ1-3,CASSLGGNTIYF
12,TRBV6-5,TRBJ1-2,CASSQGPFGYTF